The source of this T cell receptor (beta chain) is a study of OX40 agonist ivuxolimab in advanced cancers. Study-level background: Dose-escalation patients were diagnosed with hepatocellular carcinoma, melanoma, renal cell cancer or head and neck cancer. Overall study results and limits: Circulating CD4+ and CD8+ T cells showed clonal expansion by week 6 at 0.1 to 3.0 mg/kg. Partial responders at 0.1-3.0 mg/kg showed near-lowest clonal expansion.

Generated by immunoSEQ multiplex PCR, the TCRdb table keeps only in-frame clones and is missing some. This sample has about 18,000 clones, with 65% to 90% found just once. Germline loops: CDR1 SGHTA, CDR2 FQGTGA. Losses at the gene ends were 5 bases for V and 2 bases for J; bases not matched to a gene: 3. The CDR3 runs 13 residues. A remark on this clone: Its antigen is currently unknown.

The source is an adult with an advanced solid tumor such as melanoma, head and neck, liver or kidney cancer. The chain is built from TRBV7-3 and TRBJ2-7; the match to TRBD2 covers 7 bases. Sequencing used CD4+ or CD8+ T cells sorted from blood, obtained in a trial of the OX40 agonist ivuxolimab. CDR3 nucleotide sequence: TGTGCCAGCAGCCCTAGCGGACCCTACGAGCAGTACTTC. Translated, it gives CASSPSGPYEQYF.